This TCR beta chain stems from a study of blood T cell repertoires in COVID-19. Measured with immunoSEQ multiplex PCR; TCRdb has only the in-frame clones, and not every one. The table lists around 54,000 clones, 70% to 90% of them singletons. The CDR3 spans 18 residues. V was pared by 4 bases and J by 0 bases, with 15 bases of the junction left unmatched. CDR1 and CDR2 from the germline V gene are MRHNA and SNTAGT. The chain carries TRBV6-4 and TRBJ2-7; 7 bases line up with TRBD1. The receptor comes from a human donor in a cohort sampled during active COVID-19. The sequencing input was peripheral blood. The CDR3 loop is CASSAEDRESRSSYEQYF. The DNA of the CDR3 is TGTGCCAGCAGTGCCGAAGACAGGGAATCAAGAAGCTCCTACGAGCAGTACTTC.